This T cell receptor (beta chain) derives from a study of blood T cell repertoires in COVID-19. The overall study: From T cells, B-cell-depleted T cells, or PBMCs came the material, which was cDNA or gDNA.

In this sample, this clone turned up a few times. Clones were read by immunoSEQ multiplex PCR, and TCRdb kept only the in-frame ones, dropping some. The table includes 95,000 to 150,000 clones, about 70% detected once. The sequence came from a woman aged 70-85 years with acute or convalescent COVID-19. Sequenced input: peripheral blood.

The CDR3 DNA is TGTGCCAGCAGCAAATCAACCGACTCAGGAGGGGTGAACACTGAAGCTTTCTTT. It translates to CASSKSTDSGGVNTEAFF. The gene calls are TRBV21-1 and TRBJ1-1. TRBV21-1 is designated a pseudogene. This CDR3 is built from 18 residues.